The 22 T cell receptor beta chains given below trace back to one sample, sequenced in a study of blood T cell repertoires in COVID-19. Sequencing used immunoSEQ multiplex PCR; TCRdb keeps in-frame clones, though not all of them. The profile shows 150,000 to 200,000 clones, about 82% of them singletons. Specimen: peripheral blood. All receptors derive from a woman aged 30 to 39 with acute or convalescent COVID-19.

The V gene is TRBV29-1, the J gene TRBJ2-3; possibly TRBD2 for D (5 bases). Germline V gene data show CDR1 as SQVTM and CDR2 as ANQGSEA. The CDR3 is 17 residues long. V gave up 0 bases and J gave up 2 bases, with 18 bases separating them. The CDR3 is CSVEDLQSRDFTDTQYF. The DNA for the CDR3 is TGCAGCGTTGAAGATCTACAGTCCCGGGATTTCACAGATACGCAGTATTTT.

As DNA, the CDR3 is TGTGCCAGCTCACCATACGAGAGGAGGGGAGAGACCCAGTACTTC. It encodes CASSPYERRGETQYF. V gene TRBV18 combines with J gene TRBJ2-5; TRBD2 is a possible D gene (6 bases). Trimming pared 2 bases from V and 4 bases from J, leaving 14 bases between. The CDR3 totals 15 residues. Germline CDR1 reads KGHSH; CDR2 reads LQKENI.

The chain couples TRBV30 to TRBJ2-3, with 7 positions matching TRBD2. Germline assignment: CDR1 GTSNPN and CDR2 SVGIG (reference sequence). With 2 bases clipped from V and 0 bases from J, the junction kept 5 bases outside the gene matches. The CDR3 covers 15 residues. Here the CDR3 DNA reads TGTGCCTGGAGTTTCGGGGGGACTAGCACAGATACGCAGTATTTT. Protein sequence: CAWSFGGTSTDTQYF.

The chain combines TRBV4-1 with TRBJ2-3; unclear D gene. CDR3 length: 13 amino acids. Germline V gives CDR1 MGHRA, CDR2 YSYEKL. Between the trimmed V and J ends, which lost 0 bases and 4 bases, there was a span of 5 bases. The CDR3 DNA follows: TGCGCCAGCAGCCAAGATCTTTCAGATACGCAGTATTTT. This translates into CASSQDLSDTQYF.

Only a few counts were recorded for this clone. CDR3 nucleotides: TGCAGCGCCCTACAGGGGTCGAGGGACAATGAGCAGTTCTTC. This sequence encodes CSALQGSRDNEQFF. V and J are TRBV29-1 and TRBJ2-1, with 7 bases fitting TRBD1. V dropped 7 bases and J dropped 5; count of bases not matched to a gene: 11. Per the germline V gene, CDR1 is SQVTM and CDR2 is ANQGSEA. The CDR3 is 14 residues long.

The V and J genes are TRBV27 and TRBJ1-6; possible D gene TRBD1, 6 bases. The CDR3 sequence is 13 residues long. Germline V lookup: CDR1 MNHEY, CDR2 SMNVEV (reference sequence). V was pared by 4 bases and J by 10 bases, with 11 bases between. This chain's CDR3 is CASSWRGGSPLHF. The CDR3 DNA reads TGTGCCAGCAGTTGGCGTGGGGGCTCACCCCTCCACTTT.

The chain couples TRBV6-5 to TRBJ2-7, with D unclear. CDR1 is MNHEY, CDR2 SVGAGI, per germline. Trimming took 6 bases from V and 2 from J, leaving 17 bases between them. This CDR3 spans 15 amino acids. The CDR3 DNA follows: TGTGCCAGCAGGCCGGCCCCGGCGGAGACCTACGAGCAGTACTTC. It yields the protein CASRPAPAETYEQYF.

This clone was seen only once. The chain combines TRBV28 with TRBJ2-7; 8 nucleotides line up with TRBD1. Germline loops: CDR1 MDHEN, CDR2 SYDVKM. This CDR3 is 18 amino acids long. Losses at the gene ends were 2 bases for V and 3 bases for J; bases not matched to a gene: 15. The chain's CDR3 is CASSLGIGTGTRVYEQYF. The CDR3 DNA reads as TGTGCCAGCAGTTTAGGTATCGGGACAGGAACGAGGGTCTACGAGCAGTACTTC.

The genes are TRBV5-6 and TRBJ1-1; D is uncertain. The V end lost 0 bases, the J end lost 12 bases, and 15 bases lay between the germline ends. The CDR3 spans 13 residues. Per germline, CDR1 SGHDT and CDR2 YYEEEE. CDR3 loop: CASSLEQVSVTFF. CDR3 DNA: TGTGCCAGCAGCTTGGAGCAGGTATCGGTAACTTTCTTT.

Details on this clone: Other DNA sequences in the same sample also yield this CDR3. The chain uses TRBV5-1 and TRBJ2-1; 8 bases match TRBD2. The trim removed 4 bases at V and 5 bases at J, leaving 8 bases unmatched. The CDR3 loop spans 15 amino acids. Germline V gene sequence: CDR1 SGHRS, CDR2 YFSETQ. CDR3 in DNA: TGCGCCAGCAGCCTGAGCGGCGGGGGGCACAATGAGCAGTTCTTC. Residues: CASSLSGGGHNEQFF.

The V call is TRBV5-1, the J call TRBJ2-3, with D perhaps matching TRBD2 (7 bases). V dropped 4 bases and J dropped 1 base, with 10 bases sitting between them. Germline-derived CDR1 and CDR2 are SGHRS and YFSETQ. This CDR3 has 14 residues. The CDR3 bases are TGCGCCAGCAGCCCGGGGGGCGGCACAGATACGCAGTATTTT. As protein: CASSPGGGTDTQYF.

This rearrangement joins TRBV12-3 or TRBV12-4 to TRBJ1-2; possibly TRBD1 for D (5 bases). Trimming left V 5 bases short and J 8 bases short, with 9 bases between. The CDR3 consists of 11 residues. This CDR3 is CASSLGRGYTF. For the CDR3, the DNA is TGTGCCAGCAGTCTGGGGCGAGGCTACACCTTC.

V is TRBV28 and J is TRBJ1-2, with 8 bases matching TRBD1. The V gene's germline CDR1 is MDHEN and CDR2 SYDVKM. With 11 bases clipped from V and 3 bases from J, the junction kept 8 bases outside the gene matches. This CDR3 is 13 amino acids long. The CDR3 DNA reads TGTGCCGCGACAACAGGGGGAGACTATGGCTACACCTTC. It codes for CAATTGGDYGYTF.

J is TRBJ1-3 and V is TRBV5-6, with D tentatively TRBD1 (5 bases). This CDR3 has 14 residues. V lost 2 bases, J lost 1 base, and 7 bases lay in between. Germline V lookup: CDR1 SGHDT, CDR2 YYEEEE. CDR3 protein: CASSLSGSGNTIYF. CDR3 DNA sequence: TGTGCCAGCAGCTTATCAGGGTCTGGAAACACCATATATTTT. Full variable domain (missing parts from reference TRBV5-6 and TRBJ1-3): DAGVTQSPTHLIKTRGQQVTLRCSPKSGHDTVSWYQQALGQGPQFIFQYYEEEERQRGNFPDRFSGHQFPNYSSELNVNALLLGDSALYLCASSLSGSGNTIYFGEGSWLTVV.

This clone appeared a few times. The V gene is TRBV28, the J gene TRBJ1-1; no clear D. The V gene's germline CDR1 is MDHEN and CDR2 SYDVKM. The CDR3 covers 13 residues. Trimming shortened V by 6 bases and J by 1 base, and 9 bases separated the two germline ends. The CDR3 DNA follows: TGTGCCAGCAGCCACACAACGAACACTGAAGCTTTCTTT. Translated: CASSHTTNTEAFF.

V is TRBV11-1 and J is TRBJ1-6; 8 bases align to TRBD1. CDR1 and CDR2 (germline): SGHAT, FQDESV (reference sequence). The CDR3 is 14 residues long. V dropped 11 bases and J dropped 8; count of bases not matched to a gene: 11. CDR3 nucleotide sequence: TGTGCCTCTACCCCCGGACAGGGACATTCACCCCTCCACTTT. Translated, it gives CASTPGQGHSPLHF.

This sequence joins TRBV7-2 and TRBJ2-7, with D possibly TRBD2 on 5 matching bases. CDR1 is SGHTA and CDR2 is FQGNSA in the germline V gene. There are 15 residues in the CDR3. V gave up 4 bases and J gave up 3 bases, with 16 bases separating them. The CDR3, as DNA: TGTGCCAGCAGCTCCCTGGCCAGACTAAGCTACGAGCAGTACTTC. Its protein product is CASSSLARLSYEQYF.

The CDR3 is CASSIGQGFVGTDTQYF. Written as DNA, the CDR3 is TGTGCCAGTAGTATAGGACAGGGGTTTGTTGGCACAGATACGCAGTATTTT. The rearrangement joins TRBV19 to TRBJ2-3; 8 bases are shared with TRBD1. Germline V CDR1 and CDR2: LNHDA, SQIVND (reference sequence). This CDR3 region has 17 residues. V lost 1 base, J lost 1 base, and 7 bases stayed unmatched.

This clone appeared a few times. The chain employs TRBV6-5 and TRBJ2-1; 8 bases match TRBD2. V dropped 0 bases and J dropped 1; count of bases not matched to a gene: 2. The CDR3 loop spans 16 amino acids. In germline, CDR1 is MNHEY, CDR2 SVGAGI. CDR3 nucleotide sequence: TGTGCCAGCAGTTACTCGGCGGGGGGTTCCTACAATGAGCAGTTCTTC. Translating gives CASSYSAGGSYNEQFF.

This clone showed up just a few times. This CDR3 reads CASSQAGLGTDTQYF. The CDR3 DNA is TGCGCCAGCAGCCAAGCTGGACTGGGCACAGATACGCAGTATTTT. The rearrangement uses TRBV4-3 and TRBJ2-3, with TRBD2 as a possible D gene (5 bases). There are 15 residues in the CDR3. The germline V gene has CDR1 LGHNA and CDR2 YSLEER. Trimming shortened V by 1 base and J by 1 base, and 9 bases separated the two germline ends.

The CDR3, as DNA: TGTGCCAGCAGCCAAGCCCAGGGGGCGCGGAACACTGAAGCTTTCTTT. It specifies CASSQAQGARNTEAFF. The chain couples TRBV3-1 (or the pseudogene TRBV3-2) to TRBJ1-1, with 8 bases fitting TRBD1. Trimming at V came to 1 base and at J to 1 base, leaving 5 bases not matched to a gene. Per germline, CDR1 LGHDT and CDR2 YNNKEL (reference sequence). This CDR3 is 16 amino acids long.

This rearrangement joins TRBV19 to TRBJ2-1; TRBD2 matches at 14 bases. The germline CDR1 and CDR2 sequences are LNHDA and SQIVND (reference sequence). V was clipped by 10 bases and J by 4 bases; unmatched bases: 6. The CDR3 is 15 residues long. CDR3 residues: CATGTSGSPYNEQFF. The CDR3 nucleotides read TGTGCCACCGGGACTAGCGGGAGCCCATACAATGAGCAGTTCTTC.